This is a list of T cell receptor beta chains from one sample in a study of cytomegalovirus exposure and HLA in healthy donors. The table came from immunoSEQ multiplex PCR; TCRdb's copy has only in-frame clones and leaves some out. The data show fewer than 70,000 clones, 90% to 97% seen once. Sequenced sample: PBMCs. Every receptor here comes from a man aged 18-30 years in good health and CMV-seronegative. Each CDR3 is given with its conserved first and last residue. Fields, in order: V gene, J gene, D gene, clone size, CDR3 DNA, CDR3 protein. A D gene is named only where the DNA matches it firmly. The size entry is marked missing in some rows and otherwise reads once, few, many or a size class.

TRBV7-6	TRBJ2-2	TRBD2	-	TGTGCCAGCAGCCCCAATTGGCTAGCGGGGAACACCGGGGAGCTGTTTTTT	CASSPNWLAGNTGELFF
TRBV7-9	TRBJ2-1	-	-	TGTGCCAGCAGCTTAGCGGCAGAACTAGCTTTCTACAATGAGCAGTTCTTC	CASSLAAELAFYNEQFF
TRBV15	TRBJ1-1	TRBD1	-	TGTGCCACCAGCAGCTCCAGGGGGCCTGGCACTGAAGCTTTCTTT	CATSSSRGPGTEAFF
TRBV2	TRBJ2-2	TRBD2	-	TGTGCCAGCAGTGAACGGGAGGGAGGCGGGGAGCTGTTTTTT	CASSEREGGGELFF
TRBV30	TRBJ2-1	TRBD2	-	TGTGCCTGGACGGGGACTAGCGGGATAAATGAGCAGTTCTTC	CAWTGTSGINEQFF
TRBV10-3	TRBJ2-7	TRBD1	-	TGTGCCATCAGTGAGTCCGCGACAGGGTTTGACGAGCAGTACTTC	CAISESATGFDEQYF
TRBV27	TRBJ1-5	-	-	TGTGCCAGCAGTTTGTGGGGGCCCAATCAGCCCCAGCATTTT	CASSLWGPNQPQHF
TRBV25-1	TRBJ2-7	-	-	TGTGCCAGCAGCTTTACAGGGCGCTCCTACGAGCAGTACTTC	CASSFTGRSYEQYF
TRBV5-4	TRBJ2-2	TRBD2	-	TGTGCCAGCAGCTTTACGGGGAGGGCCGGGAACGGGGAGCTGTTTTTT	CASSFTGRAGNGELFF
TRBV27	TRBJ1-5	TRBD1	once	TGTGCCAGCAGTAGGACAGGGATGGGCAATCAGCCCCAGCATTTT	CASSRTGMGNQPQHF
TRBV10-3	TRBJ2-2	-	-	TGTGCCATCAGGAGATACGGGGGTTCAGACACCGGGGAGCTGTTTTTT	CAIRRYGGSDTGELFF
TRBV29-1	TRBJ2-7	TRBD2	-	TGCAGCGTCAGACTAGCGGTCAGGTACGAGCAGTACTTC	CSVRLAVRYEQYF
TRBV7-2	TRBJ1-3	TRBD1	-	TGTGCCAGCAGCCCTTGGGCGGGACAGGGGTTAGCTGGAAACACCATATATTTT	CASSPWAGQGLAGNTIYF
TRBV27	TRBJ2-1	-	-	TGTGCCAGCAGTTTGGCGGGACCCCCCTACAATGAGCAGTTCTTC	CASSLAGPPYNEQFF
TRBV7-2	TRBJ2-3	-	-	TGTGCCAGCAGCTTAGCCCCCGACAGAGAGACAGATACGCAGTATTTT	CASSLAPDRETDTQYF
TRBV28	TRBJ2-5	TRBD2	-	TGTGCCAGCAGTCAAAGACTAGCGGAGTATCAAGAGACCCAGTACTTC	CASSQRLAEYQETQYF
TRBV4-1	TRBJ2-6	-	few	TGCGCCAGCAGCCAAGACAGGGGTGGGGCCAACGTCCTGACTTTC	CASSQDRGGANVLTF
TRBV28	TRBJ2-5	TRBD1	-	TGTGCCAGCAGTATCAGACAGGGAGCCCAAGAGACCCAGTACTTC	CASSIRQGAQETQYF
TRBV2	TRBJ1-4	TRBD1	once	TGTGCCAGCAGTGAAGGAGGGACAGTCGGAGGAAAACTGTTTTTT	CASSEGGTVGGKLFF
TRBV29-1	TRBJ1-1	-	-	TGCAGCGTATTGTCAGGGTACACTGAAGCTTTCTTT	CSVLSGYTEAFF
TRBV6-1	TRBJ2-3	TRBD1	-	TGTGCCAGCAGGACAGGGGTTAGCACAGATACGCAGTATTTT	CASRTGVSTDTQYF
TRBV5-1	TRBJ2-5	TRBD1	-	TGCGCCAGCAGCTTCCAGGGGGCCCTGGAGACCCAGTACTTC	CASSFQGALETQYF
TRBV5-1	TRBJ1-1	-	-	TGCGCCAGCAGCTTGTCGAGTCCGCTGAACACTGAAGCTTTCTTT	CASSLSSPLNTEAFF
TRBV15	TRBJ2-5	TRBD2	-	TGTGCCACCAGCAGAGACCAGCGGGAGGGCGAAGAGACCCAGTACTTC	CATSRDQREGEETQYF
TRBV5-1	TRBJ2-3	TRBD2	-	TGCGCCAGCAGCCAATCTAGCGGGAGCTTCTCAGATACGCAGTATTTT	CASSQSSGSFSDTQYF
TRBV6-1	TRBJ1-1	-	-	TGTGCCAGCCTTTTAGGGGGTCTAAACACTGAAGCTTTCTTT	CASLLGGLNTEAFF
TRBV19	TRBJ1-2	-	once	TGTGCCAGTAGTCCCCACAGTACCGGCTACACCTTC	CASSPHSTGYTF
TRBV30	TRBJ2-7	TRBD2	-	TGTGCCTGGGCTCCTTCCAAGACTAGCCGCTCCTACGAGCAGTACTTC	CAWAPSKTSRSYEQYF
TRBV10-3	TRBJ2-2	-	-	TGTGCCACCCGAACGTGGGGCGCTTCCACCGGGGAGCTGTTTTTT	CATRTWGASTGELFF
TRBV2	TRBJ2-7	-	once	TGTGCCAGCAGTGGTGACTCTACCTACGAGCAGTACTTC	CASSGDSTYEQYF
TRBV27	TRBJ2-6	-	-	TGTGCCAGCAGGGTCGGTTCTGGGGCCAACGTCCTGACTTTC	CASRVGSGANVLTF
TRBV28	TRBJ2-7	TRBD2	-	TGTGCCAGCAGTTCGACTAGCGGGAGTGGGGCCCTCGGGCAGTACTTC	CASSSTSGSGALGQYF
TRBV11-2	TRBJ2-5	TRBD1	-	TGTGCCAGCAGCTACCAGACAGGGGCTTCAGAGACCCAGTACTTC	CASSYQTGASETQYF
TRBV27	TRBJ2-7	-	-	TGTGCCAGCGGAAGTCTTCCCGGGGGTATACTACAACCCTACGAGCAGTACTTC	CASGSLPGGILQPYEQYF
TRBV9	TRBJ2-3	-	-	TGTGCCAGCAGCGTAGGACAGGGACTGGAGGATACGCAGTATTTT	CASSVGQGLEDTQYF
TRBV29-1	TRBJ1-4	-	-	TGCAGCGTTGCACCGGGGGGGAATGAAAAACTGTTTTTT	CSVAPGGNEKLFF
TRBV2	TRBJ2-3	-	-	TGTGCCAGCACTAGGACTAGCACAGATACGCAGTATTTT	CASTRTSTDTQYF
TRBV19	TRBJ1-2	-	-	TGTGCCAGTAGTAGTTACTCCAACTATGGCTACACCTTC	CASSSYSNYGYTF
TRBV4-1	TRBJ2-1	-	-	TGCGCCAGCAGCCGGGTGGACATTATCTCCTACAATGAGCAGTTCTTC	CASSRVDIISYNEQFF
TRBV6-1	TRBJ2-7	-	-	TGTGCCAGCAGTGAAGCACTAAACTACGAGCAGTACTTC	CASSEALNYEQYF
TRBV29-1	TRBJ2-5	TRBD2	once	TGCAGCGTCGTGCCCGCGGGAGTAACAGAGACCCAGTACTTC	CSVVPAGVTETQYF
TRBV2	TRBJ1-4	TRBD1	-	TGTGCCAGCGGAGACAGGGGCGGTGAAAAACTGTTTTTT	CASGDRGGEKLFF